This TCR beta chain was identified in a study of CD8 T cells in Susac syndrome. V dropped 5 bases and J dropped 1 base, with 5 bases sitting between them. The CDR3 covers 11 residues. In germline, CDR1 is GTSNPN, CDR2 SVGIG (reference sequence). Sequencing of TCR beta was performed on blood CD8+ and CD4+ T cells. The authors reverse transcribed roughly 0.45 to 1 ug RNA with random hexamers. Via MiXCR, TCRdb re-called the immunoSEQ multiplex PCR reads, giving one row per CDR3 protein. The repertoire includes roughly 52,000 distinct CDR3 sequences, 95% of them detected once, and less than 0.8% sits in the top ten.

V is TRBV30 and J is TRBJ1-1; unclear D gene. This sequence originates from a human donor with Susac syndrome. Sequenced input: CD8+ T cells from PBMCs. DNA for the CDR3: TGTGCCTGGGGTCCGAACACTGAAGCTTTCTTT. Its translation: CAWGPNTEAFF.